This is a list of T cell receptor beta chains from one sample in a study of a mutant IDH1 vaccine in newly diagnosed glioma. No antigen has been identified for these receptors. Libraries were prepared by immunoSEQ multiplex PCR; TCRdb keeps only in-frame clonotypes and omits some of them. The sample gives 30,000 to 40,000 clones, roughly 84% of which show up once; about 2.2% is in the top ten. The sample was PBMCs, taken from a glioma patient whose treatment included an IDH1 peptide vaccine. The origin of the receptors is a man aged 35-49 years with glioma. Each CDR3 is given without its conserved first and last residue. A clone size is listed for some rows: how often the clone was seen (once, few, many), or a class if it is expanded.

v_call: TRBV7-2; j_call: TRBJ2-7; clone_size: -; cdr3_aa: ASSIAGTGINEQY
v_call: TRBV25-1; j_call: TRBJ2-1; clone_size: -; cdr3_aa: ASSEYGGTYNEQF
v_call: TRBV7-9; j_call: TRBJ2-5; clone_size: -; cdr3_aa: ASSFRQGGETQY
v_call: TRBV4-3; j_call: TRBJ1-4; clone_size: -; cdr3_aa: ASSHDYTGGAEKLF
v_call: TRBV7-9; j_call: TRBJ2-1; clone_size: -; cdr3_aa: ASSTVVGEQF
v_call: TRBV19; j_call: TRBJ2-5; clone_size: -; cdr3_aa: ASSRLIQETQY
v_call: TRBV2; j_call: TRBJ2-7; clone_size: -; cdr3_aa: ASRQGGGAGTYEQY
v_call: TRBV27; j_call: TRBJ2-7; clone_size: -; cdr3_aa: ASSLLEGTDQY
v_call: TRBV4-1; j_call: TRBJ1-1; clone_size: -; cdr3_aa: ASSQVVGQGRTEAF
v_call: TRBV29-1; j_call: TRBJ2-3; clone_size: few; cdr3_aa: SVDALAGGVVRDTQY
v_call: TRBV6-1; j_call: TRBJ1-5; clone_size: once; cdr3_aa: ASSERQGSNQPQH
v_call: TRBV18; j_call: TRBJ2-7; clone_size: few; cdr3_aa: ASSTGEGISYEQY
v_call: TRBV6-5; j_call: TRBJ1-2; clone_size: -; cdr3_aa: ASSWSPLRSNYGYT
v_call: TRBV5-5; j_call: TRBJ2-5; clone_size: -; cdr3_aa: ASSFGSQETQY
v_call: TRBV27; j_call: TRBJ2-1; clone_size: -; cdr3_aa: ASSRTPSSYNEQF
v_call: TRBV11-2; j_call: TRBJ1-2; clone_size: -; cdr3_aa: ASGGPSNYGYT
v_call: TRBV7-2; j_call: TRBJ2-3; clone_size: -; cdr3_aa: ASSLGGREGRDTQY
v_call: TRBV7-6; j_call: TRBJ2-7; clone_size: -; cdr3_aa: ASSPTPTDRSSYEQY
v_call: TRBV19; j_call: TRBJ2-1; clone_size: -; cdr3_aa: ASSVLGGEQF
v_call: TRBV2; j_call: TRBJ2-7; clone_size: -; cdr3_aa: ASRTGGIYEQY
v_call: TRBV7-9; j_call: TRBJ2-1; clone_size: -; cdr3_aa: ASSLGVGRGRAEQF
v_call: TRBV21-1; j_call: TRBJ2-1; clone_size: -; cdr3_aa: ASSRLGGALNKGEQF
v_call: TRBV27; j_call: TRBJ1-3; clone_size: -; cdr3_aa: ASSPKGPTGNTIY
v_call: TRBV6-6; j_call: TRBJ1-2; clone_size: -; cdr3_aa: ASGVQGNYGYT
v_call: TRBV13; j_call: TRBJ2-2; clone_size: -; cdr3_aa: ASSSSGKLAGELF
v_call: TRBV6-5; j_call: TRBJ2-2; clone_size: -; cdr3_aa: ASSYRGAGGSGELF
v_call: TRBV4-1; j_call: TRBJ2-7; clone_size: -; cdr3_aa: ASSQGPRPSYEQY
v_call: TRBV18; j_call: TRBJ1-1; clone_size: -; cdr3_aa: ASSTPGQGFTEAF
v_call: TRBV4-1; j_call: TRBJ2-7; clone_size: -; cdr3_aa: ASSQERVGTGAYEQY
v_call: TRBV27; j_call: TRBJ1-5; clone_size: once; cdr3_aa: ASSLVFGGKGQPQH
v_call: TRBV29-1; j_call: TRBJ1-2; clone_size: -; cdr3_aa: SAGREYYGYT
v_call: TRBV11-2; j_call: TRBJ2-1; clone_size: -; cdr3_aa: ASSLLETTYNEQF
v_call: TRBV5-1; j_call: TRBJ1-5; clone_size: -; cdr3_aa: ASSNDGGTPQH
v_call: TRBV30; j_call: TRBJ2-5; clone_size: -; cdr3_aa: AWHKPNQVVRDVIIETQY
v_call: TRBV2; j_call: TRBJ2-5; clone_size: -; cdr3_aa: ASSGRQGGRETQY
v_call: TRBV6-4; j_call: TRBJ2-7; clone_size: -; cdr3_aa: ASSDRSSAAYEQY
v_call: TRBV6-1; j_call: TRBJ1-1; clone_size: -; cdr3_aa: ASSERRNTEAF
v_call: TRBV7-9; j_call: TRBJ2-7; clone_size: -; cdr3_aa: ASSPGEVVSVQY
v_call: TRBV28; j_call: TRBJ2-5; clone_size: -; cdr3_aa: ASSSAGTSGETQY
v_call: TRBV9; j_call: TRBJ1-2; clone_size: -; cdr3_aa: ASSGLLGGYT
v_call: TRBV5-1; j_call: TRBJ1-2; clone_size: -; cdr3_aa: ASRLDSSDGYT
v_call: TRBV5-8; j_call: TRBJ2-1; clone_size: -; cdr3_aa: ASSSWTSGNNEQF
v_call: TRBV29-1; j_call: TRBJ2-5; clone_size: -; cdr3_aa: SAGRQQETQY
v_call: TRBV9; j_call: TRBJ2-2; clone_size: -; cdr3_aa: ASSAPARGISTGELF
v_call: TRBV19; j_call: TRBJ2-1; clone_size: -; cdr3_aa: ASSSVGSYNEQF
v_call: TRBV15; j_call: TRBJ2-3; clone_size: -; cdr3_aa: ATSRVVTDTQY
v_call: TRBV12-5; j_call: TRBJ2-7; clone_size: -; cdr3_aa: ASALGGSSYEQY
v_call: TRBV7-2; j_call: TRBJ2-7; clone_size: few; cdr3_aa: ASSLGTSATYEQY
v_call: TRBV9; j_call: TRBJ2-1; clone_size: -; cdr3_aa: ASSVDRVDEQF
v_call: TRBV7-3; j_call: TRBJ2-5; clone_size: -; cdr3_aa: ASSPVGGRETQY
v_call: TRBV9; j_call: TRBJ2-1; clone_size: -; cdr3_aa: ASSVASLAGYNEQF
v_call: TRBV5-1; j_call: TRBJ2-7; clone_size: -; cdr3_aa: ASSPQGGGAYEQY
v_call: TRBV2; j_call: TRBJ1-2; clone_size: -; cdr3_aa: ASSDGQALNYGYT
v_call: TRBV4-1; j_call: TRBJ1-5; clone_size: -; cdr3_aa: ASSHENSNQPQH
v_call: TRBV5-1; j_call: TRBJ2-4; clone_size: -; cdr3_aa: ASSDGMGLAKNIQY
v_call: TRBV18; j_call: TRBJ2-7; clone_size: once; cdr3_aa: ASSPMVGDSYEQY
v_call: TRBV7-2; j_call: TRBJ1-3; clone_size: -; cdr3_aa: ASSFPGQGKRGSGNTIY
v_call: TRBV6-6; j_call: TRBJ2-7; clone_size: few; cdr3_aa: ASSYTPYEQY
v_call: TRBV13; j_call: TRBJ2-1; clone_size: -; cdr3_aa: ASSPGALNEQF
v_call: TRBV1; j_call: TRBJ1-3; clone_size: -; cdr3_aa: TSSKGGQGFGNTIY